This T cell receptor beta chain was identified during a study of Graves' ophthalmopathy and Graves' hyperthyroidism. Regarding the study as a whole: A model of 13 signatures distinguished ophthalmopathy from stable hyperthyroidism at about 86% sensitivity and nearly 83% specificity. Predictions made by the model for ophthalmopathy progression reached 55% to 71% sensitivity and almost 75% specificity. Blood was where most expanded thyroid clonotypes above 0.001 frequency also turned up.

The authors amplified TCR beta CDR3 regions from RNA transcripts. Second-round multiplex PCR followed a first-round RT-PCR using HTBI primers. TCRdb itself ran the multiplex PCR reads through MiXCR, one entry per CDR3 protein. The sample records approximately 160,000 distinct CDR3 sequences, about two fifths being singletons. The diagnosis combined clinical symptoms, thyroxine, TRAb, thyroid ultrasound and orbital computed tomography scans. CDR1 is MNHNS, CDR2 SASEGT, per germline. The CDR3 consists of 16 residues. V shed 7 bases and J shed 4 bases, with 22 bases lying between them. Of note for this clonotype: Its specificity is not known.

This TCR was recovered from a man aged 30 to 45 with Graves' ophthalmopathy. The sample consisted of peripheral blood. The chain combines TRBV6-1 with TRBJ2-5; D may match TRBD1 or TRBD2 (5 bases each). CDR3 amino acids: CASTPLGQGPGETQYF. The DNA for the CDR3 is TGTGCCAGCACTCCCCTGGGCCAGGGACCGGGAGAGACCCAGTACTTC.